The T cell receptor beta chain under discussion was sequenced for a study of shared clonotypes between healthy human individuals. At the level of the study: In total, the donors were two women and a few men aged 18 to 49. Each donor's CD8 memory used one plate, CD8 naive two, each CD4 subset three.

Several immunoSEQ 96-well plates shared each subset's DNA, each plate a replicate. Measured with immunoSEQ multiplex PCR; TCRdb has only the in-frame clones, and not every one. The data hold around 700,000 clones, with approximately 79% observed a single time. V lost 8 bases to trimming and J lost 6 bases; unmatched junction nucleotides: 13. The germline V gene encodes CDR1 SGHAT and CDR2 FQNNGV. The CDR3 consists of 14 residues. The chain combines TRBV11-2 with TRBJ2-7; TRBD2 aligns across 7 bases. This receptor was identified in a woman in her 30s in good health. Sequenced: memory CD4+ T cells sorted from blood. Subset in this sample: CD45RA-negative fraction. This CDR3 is CASSAKSGAGEQYF. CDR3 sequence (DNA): TGTGCCAGCTCTGCGAAGAGCGGGGCGGGCGAGCAGTACTTC.